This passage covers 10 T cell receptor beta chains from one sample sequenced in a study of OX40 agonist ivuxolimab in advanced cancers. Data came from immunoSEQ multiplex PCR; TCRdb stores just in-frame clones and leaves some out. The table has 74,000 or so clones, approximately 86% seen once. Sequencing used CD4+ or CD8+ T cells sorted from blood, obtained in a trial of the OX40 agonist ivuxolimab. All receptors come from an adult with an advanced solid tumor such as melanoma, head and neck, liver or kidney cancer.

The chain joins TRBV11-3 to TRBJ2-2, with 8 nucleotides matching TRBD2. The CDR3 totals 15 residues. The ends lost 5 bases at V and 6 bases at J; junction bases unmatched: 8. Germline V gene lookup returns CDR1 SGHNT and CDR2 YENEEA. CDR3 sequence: CASSTRTSPAGELFF. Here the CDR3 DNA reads TGTGCCAGCAGCACCCGGACTAGCCCGGCCGGGGAGCTGTTTTTT.

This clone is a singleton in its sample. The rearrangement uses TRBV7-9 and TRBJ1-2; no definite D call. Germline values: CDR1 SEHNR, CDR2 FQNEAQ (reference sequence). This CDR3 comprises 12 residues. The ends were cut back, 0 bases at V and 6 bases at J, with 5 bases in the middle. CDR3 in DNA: TGTGCCAGCAGCTTAGCGGCTAATGGCTACACCTTC. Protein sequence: CASSLAANGYTF.

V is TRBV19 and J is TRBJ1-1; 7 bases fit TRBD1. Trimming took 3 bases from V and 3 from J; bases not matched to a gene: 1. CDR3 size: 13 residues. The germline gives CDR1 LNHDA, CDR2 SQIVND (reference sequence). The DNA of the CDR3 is TGTGCCAGTAGTATTCAGGGGGACACTGAAGCTTTCTTT. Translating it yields CASSIQGDTEAFF.

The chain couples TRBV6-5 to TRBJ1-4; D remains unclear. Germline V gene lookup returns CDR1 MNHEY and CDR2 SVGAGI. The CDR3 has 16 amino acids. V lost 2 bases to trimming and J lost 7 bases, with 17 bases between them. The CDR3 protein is CASSYGRPEWGEKLFF. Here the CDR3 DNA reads TGTGCCAGCAGTTACGGGAGGCCTGAATGGGGTGAAAAACTGTTTTTT.

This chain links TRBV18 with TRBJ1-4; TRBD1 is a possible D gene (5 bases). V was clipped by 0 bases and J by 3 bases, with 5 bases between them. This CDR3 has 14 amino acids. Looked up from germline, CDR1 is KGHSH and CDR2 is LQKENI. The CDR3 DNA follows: TGTGCCAGCTCACCACCAGGGGCTAATGAAAAACTGTTTTTT. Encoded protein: CASSPPGANEKLFF.

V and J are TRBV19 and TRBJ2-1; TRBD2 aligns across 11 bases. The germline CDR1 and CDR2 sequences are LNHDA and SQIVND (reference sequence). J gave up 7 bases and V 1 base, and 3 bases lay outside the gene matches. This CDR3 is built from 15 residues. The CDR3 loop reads CASSIGSGGGNEQFF. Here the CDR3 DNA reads TGTGCCAGTAGTATAGGTAGCGGGGGGGGTAATGAGCAGTTCTTC.

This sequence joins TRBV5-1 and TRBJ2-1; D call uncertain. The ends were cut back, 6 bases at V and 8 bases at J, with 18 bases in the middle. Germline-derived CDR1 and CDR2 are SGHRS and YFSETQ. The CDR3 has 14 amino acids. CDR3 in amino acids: CASTAIRPEDEQFF. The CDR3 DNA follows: TGCGCCAGCACCGCGATCCGACCCGAGGATGAGCAGTTCTTC.

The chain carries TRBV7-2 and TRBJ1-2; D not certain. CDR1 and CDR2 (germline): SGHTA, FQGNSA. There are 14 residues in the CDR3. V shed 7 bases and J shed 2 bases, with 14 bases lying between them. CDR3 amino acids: CASNLGGHNYGYTF. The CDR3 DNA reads TGTGCCAGCAACCTCGGAGGTCACAACTATGGCTACACCTTC.

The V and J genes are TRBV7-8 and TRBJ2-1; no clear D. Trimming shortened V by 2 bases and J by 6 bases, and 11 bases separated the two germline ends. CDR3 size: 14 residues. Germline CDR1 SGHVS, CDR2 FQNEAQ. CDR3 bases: TGTGCCAGCAGCTTACTGGCGGAGATCAATGAGCAGTTCTTC. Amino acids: CASSLLAEINEQFF. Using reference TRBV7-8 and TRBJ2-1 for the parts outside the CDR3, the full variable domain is GAGVSQSPRYKVAKRGQDVALRCDPISGHVSLFWYQQALGQGPEFLTYFQNEAQLDKSGLPSDRFFAERPEGSVSTLKIQRTQQEDSAVYLCASSLLAEINEQFFGPGTRLTVL.

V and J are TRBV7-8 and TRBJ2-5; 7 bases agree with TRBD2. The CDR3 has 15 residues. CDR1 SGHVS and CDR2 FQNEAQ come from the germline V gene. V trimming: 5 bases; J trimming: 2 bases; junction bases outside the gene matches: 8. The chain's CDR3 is CASSALPGLQETQYF. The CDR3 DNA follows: TGTGCCAGCAGCGCCTTACCGGGACTACAAGAGACCCAGTACTTC.